Listed below are T cell receptor beta chains from one sample, sequenced in a study of blood T cells in healthy people across ages. TCRdb fed the 5' RACE reads into MiXCR, producing one record per CDR3 protein. The sample includes around 1.7 million distinct CDR3 sequences, 25% to 30% of them seen just once. Specimen: blood. These receptors came from a woman in her 30s in good health. The CDR3 runs from the conserved cysteine through the conserved F or W. Each record gives: D gene, clone size, CDR3 length, J gene, V gene, CDR3 protein, CDR3 DNA. D genes are given only for firm matches. Size is stated for part of the rows, as once, few or many counts, or as a class when the clone is expanded.

. | many | 15 | TRBJ2-1 | TRBV2 | CASSTGSNPRDEQFF | TGTGCCAGCAGCACAGGGAGTAACCCCCGGGATGAGCAGTTCTTC
. | few | 16 | TRBJ2-7 | TRBV7-2 | CANSLAPGKRNYEQYF | TGTGCCAACAGCTTAGCTCCGGGAAAGCGGAACTACGAGCAGTACTTC
. | . | 13 | TRBJ1-1 | TRBV27 | CASKYWTDTEAFF | TGTGCCAGCAAGTATTGGACGGACACTGAAGCTTTCTTT
TRBD1 | . | 16 | TRBJ2-7 | TRBV12-3/TRBV12-4 | CASSVSAGTAYYEQYF | TGTGCCAGCAGTGTGTCGGCCGGGACAGCTTACTACGAGCAGTACTTC
TRBD1 | . | 13 | TRBJ1-1 | TRBV28 | CASGLGTGGLAFF | TGTGCCAGCGGTCTGGGGACAGGGGGTTTAGCTTTCTTT
TRBD2 | . | 13 | TRBJ2-1 | TRBV24-1 | CATSSGTSGEQFF | TGTGCCACCAGTTCCGGGACTAGCGGCGAGCAGTTCTTC
TRBD1 | many | 15 | TRBJ2-7 | TRBV11-2 | CASRLTGTGNSEQYF | TGTGCCAGCAGATTAACCGGGACAGGGAACTCGGAGCAGTACTTC
. | . | 9 | TRBJ2-7 | TRBV5-1 | CASSLEQYF | TGCGCCAGCAGCTTGGAGCAGTACTTC
TRBD1 | . | 16 | TRBJ1-1 | TRBV7-9 | CASSSLHRGANTEAFF | TGTGCCAGCAGCTCTCTCCACAGGGGAGCGAACACTGAAGCTTTCTTT
. | few | 13 | TRBJ2-7 | TRBV7-2 | CASSPQGRREQYF | TGTGCCAGCAGCCCCCAGGGGCGCCGCGAGCAGTACTTC
. | few | 13 | TRBJ1-6 | TRBV14 | CASRGTTGSPLHF | TGTGCCAGCAGAGGGACCACGGGCTCACCCCTCCACTTT
. | . | 13 | TRBJ1-2 | TRBV24-1 | CATSDYKGYGYTF | TGTGCCACCAGTGATTATAAAGGCTATGGCTACACCTTC
TRBD1 | many | 14 | TRBJ1-2 | TRBV5-1 | CASSRDRGFIGYTF | TGCGCCAGCAGCCGGGACAGGGGCTTTATTGGCTACACCTTC
. | few | 14 | TRBJ1-5 | TRBV20-1 | CSARVTGSNQPQHF | TGCAGTGCTAGAGTCACCGGAAGCAATCAGCCCCAGCATTTT
. | many | 14 | TRBJ2-5 | TRBV7-9 | CASSFWNGWETQYF | TGTGCCAGCAGCTTCTGGAATGGCTGGGAGACCCAGTACTTC
TRBD1 | . | 16 | TRBJ2-3 | TRBV12-3/TRBV12-4 | CASSFHRTGGTDTQYF | TGTGCCAGCAGTTTCCACCGGACAGGGGGCACAGATACGCAGTATTTT
. | few | 12 | TRBJ1-1 | TRBV12-5 | CASGLTPTEAFF | TGTGCTAGTGGTTTGACTCCGACTGAAGCTTTCTTT
. | few | 14 | TRBJ2-3 | TRBV6-5 | CASSYPRGADTQYF | TGTGCCAGCAGTTACCCGAGGGGTGCAGATACGCAGTATTTT
TRBD1 | . | 13 | TRBJ1-2 | TRBV6-5 | CATGTEILHGYTF | TGTGCCACCGGGACAGAAATCCTCCATGGCTACACCTTC
. | many | 12 | TRBJ2-3 | TRBV6-6 | CASSYRGDTQYF | TGTGCCAGCAGTTACAGGGGAGATACGCAGTATTTT
TRBD1 | . | 16 | TRBJ1-1 | TRBV7-2 | CASSLATGGFGTEAFF | TGTGCCAGCAGCTTAGCGACAGGGGGCTTTGGCACTGAAGCTTTCTTT
TRBD2 | few | 14 | TRBJ2-1 | TRBV2 | CASRTSGSFNEQFF | TGTGCCAGCCGGACTAGCGGGAGTTTTAATGAGCAGTTCTTC
TRBD2 | . | 15 | TRBJ2-7 | TRBV19 | CASSMTSGGSYEQYF | TGTGCCAGTAGTATGACTAGCGGGGGTTCCTACGAGCAGTACTTC
. | . | 14 | TRBJ1-5 | TRBV19 | CASSSLGPNQPQHF | TGTGCCAGTAGCTCATTAGGACCCAATCAGCCCCAGCATTTT
TRBD1 | . | 17 | TRBJ1-2 | TRBV9 | CASSFYQTGTGSYGYTF | TGTGCCAGCAGTTTCTACCAGACCGGGACAGGGTCCTATGGCTACACCTTC
. | few | 14 | TRBJ2-1 | TRBV2 | CASSNRATHNEQFF | TGTGCCAGCAGTAACAGGGCTACCCACAATGAGCAGTTCTTC
. | few | 16 | TRBJ2-3 | TRBV27 | CASSLLRDNPTDTQYF | TGTGCCAGCAGTTTGCTCCGGGACAACCCCACAGATACGCAGTATTTT
. | many | 14 | TRBJ2-7 | TRBV5-1 | CASRLTGDFYEQYF | TGCGCCAGCAGGCTGACCGGGGACTTCTACGAGCAGTACTTC
. | few | 13 | TRBJ1-1 | TRBV29-1 | CSSAGRLNTEAFF | TGCAGCTCCGCCGGAAGATTGAACACTGAAGCTTTCTTT
. | . | 13 | TRBJ1-6 | TRBV25-1 | CASTRGGRSPLHF | TGTGCCAGCACGAGGGGCGGAAGATCACCCCTCCACTTT
TRBD2 | few | 16 | TRBJ2-7 | TRBV11-2 | CASSLDRAAGVYEQYF | TGTGCCAGCAGCTTAGATCGTGCAGCGGGAGTGTACGAGCAGTACTTC
TRBD1 | few | 13 | TRBJ1-1 | TRBV10-3 | CAISDLDRDGAFF | TGTGCCATCAGTGACCTAGACAGGGACGGAGCTTTCTTT
. | . | 15 | TRBJ1-2 | TRBV25-1 | CASSDPGGADYGYTF | TGTGCCAGCAGTGACCCTGGGGGCGCCGACTATGGCTACACCTTC
TRBD2 | . | 15 | TRBJ2-1 | TRBV10-3 | CAISEGLAGGGEQFF | TGTGCCATCAGTGAAGGACTAGCGGGAGGAGGCGAGCAGTTCTTC
. | . | 14 | TRBJ2-1 | TRBV5-1 | CVSSWFDRNNEQFF | TGCGTCAGCAGTTGGTTCGACAGAAACAATGAGCAGTTCTTC
TRBD1 | . | 12 | TRBJ2-4 | TRBV19 | CASSMDRNIQYF | TGTGCCAGTAGTATGGACAGGAACATTCAGTACTTC
. | many | 14 | TRBJ2-5 | TRBV7-9 | CASSRIQGKETQYF | TGTGCCAGCAGCCGGATTCAGGGGAAAGAGACCCAGTACTTC
. | few | 16 | TRBJ1-5 | TRBV12-3/TRBV12-4 | CASSFGPDNSNQPQHF | TGTGCCAGCAGTTTCGGTCCAGACAATAGCAATCAGCCCCAGCATTTT
. | many | 14 | TRBJ2-3 | TRBV11-2 | CASSLVLGTDTQYF | TGTGCCAGCAGCTTAGTCTTGGGCACAGATACGCAGTATTTT
TRBD2 | . | 17 | TRBJ2-3 | TRBV12-3/TRBV12-4 | CASSLGGRTPSTDMQYF | TGTGCCAGCAGTTTGGGCGGGAGGACACCTAGCACAGATATGCAGTATTTT
. | . | 16 | TRBJ1-2 | TRBV29-1 | CSVRFVRATDSHGYTF | TGCAGCGTTCGGTTCGTCAGGGCCACCGATTCCCATGGCTACACCTTC
. | . | 18 | TRBJ2-7 | TRBV10-2 | CASRELLKDSGPYNEQYF | TGCGCCAGCAGAGAACTACTAAAGGATTCCGGGCCCTACAATGAGCAGTACTTC
. | . | 14 | TRBJ1-2 | TRBV6-5 | CASSYSGNTYGYTF | TGTGCCAGCAGTTACTCGGGGAATACCTATGGCTACACCTTC
TRBD1 | few | 16 | TRBJ2-1 | TRBV7-2 | CASSLTSGQGAEEQFF | TGTGCCAGCAGCCTAACGTCGGGACAGGGGGCGGAGGAGCAGTTCTTC
. | many | 14 | TRBJ2-5 | TRBV6-1 | CASSPRVQMETQYF | TGTGCCAGCAGTCCCCGGGTCCAGATGGAGACCCAGTACTTC
. | many | 19 | TRBJ2-1 | TRBV7-2 | CASSSAALALAQGRNEQFF | TGTGCCAGCAGCTCAGCCGCCTTAGCCCTGGCTCAGGGCCGAAATGAGCAGTTCTTC
. | . | 13 | TRBJ2-1 | TRBV7-9 | CASSEPDHNEQFF | TGTGCCAGCAGCGAGCCAGACCACAATGAGCAGTTCTTC
. | . | 11 | TRBJ2-1 | TRBV10-3 | CTIGKRDEQFF | TGTACCATCGGGAAGCGCGATGAGCAGTTCTTC
. | few | 14 | TRBJ2-7 | TRBV20-1 | CSAPDPSSSYEQYF | TGCAGTGCACCTGACCCGTCAAGCTCCTACGAGCAGTACTTC
TRBD1 | few | 14 | TRBJ2-7 | TRBV9 | CASTTGTGSAGQYF | TGTGCCAGCACCACCGGGACAGGTAGTGCCGGGCAGTACTTC
. | . | 14 | TRBJ2-7 | TRBV29-1 | CSVEGDGVYNEQYF | TGCAGCGTTGAGGGGGACGGGGTATACAATGAGCAGTACTTC
TRBD1 | . | 14 | TRBJ1-1 | TRBV29-1 | CSVVLQGEIAEAFF | TGCAGCGTGGTGTTACAGGGGGAAATCGCTGAAGCTTTCTTT
. | many | 14 | TRBJ2-3 | TRBV20-1 | CSARKSGTTDTQYF | TGCAGTGCTAGAAAGTCCGGGACCACAGATACGCAGTATTTT
TRBD1 | . | 14 | TRBJ2-1 | TRBV4-3 | CASSHGQGGNEQFF | TGCGCCAGCAGCCACGGACAGGGGGGCAATGAGCAGTTCTTC
TRBD2 | few | 14 | TRBJ2-1 | TRBV20-1 | CGARGLAWVDEQFF | TGCGGTGCTAGGGGACTAGCCTGGGTGGATGAGCAGTTCTTC
TRBD2 | many | 16 | TRBJ2-5 | TRBV20-1 | CSASLASGSSQETQYF | TGCAGTGCTAGTCTGGCCAGCGGGAGTTCCCAAGAGACCCAGTACTTC